A single sample gave rise to the 29 T cell receptor beta chains below, sequenced in a study of a mutant IDH1 vaccine in newly diagnosed glioma. The method was immunoSEQ multiplex PCR; TCRdb's version includes in-frame clones alone and lacks a portion of them. The table records approximately 51,000 clones, roughly 78% of them present only once. Their cognate antigens are unknown. Noted time point: week 5, during vaccination. In every dose of vaccine, 300 ug of mutant IDH1 20-mer peptide was given alongside topical imiquimod. Sequencing used PBMCs, obtained from a glioma patient whose treatment included an IDH1 peptide vaccine. The receptor set was obtained from a woman in her 40s with glioma.

J is TRBJ2-5 and V is TRBV30; 10 nucleotides align to TRBD2. This CDR3 spans 14 amino acids. V was pared by 2 bases and J by 6 bases, with 6 bases of the junction left unmatched. In germline, CDR1 is GTSNPN, CDR2 SVGIG (reference sequence). CDR3 amino acids: CAWSPTSGVKTQYF. For the CDR3, the DNA is TGTGCCTGGAGTCCTACTAGCGGGGTAAAGACCCAGTACTTC.

The chain links TRBV15 to TRBJ1-2; 7 bases are a match to TRBD1. After removal of 1 base from V and 5 bases from J, the junction contained 7 bases not matched to a gene. CDR3 size: 15 residues. The germline V gene has CDR1 LNHNV and CDR2 YYDKDF (reference sequence). The CDR3 DNA follows: TGTGCCACCAGCAGAGCGTGGGACAGACTTTATGGCTACACCTTC. This translates into CATSRAWDRLYGYTF.

This chain connects TRBV7-2 to TRBJ2-5, with TRBD2 as a possible D gene (6 bases). The CDR3 spans 15 residues. The V gene lost 5 bases and the J gene lost 7 bases, with 20 bases spanning the gap. Germline CDR1 reads SGHTA; CDR2 reads FQGNSA. CDR3 in amino acids: CASSPPRALGGTQYF. CDR3 coding DNA: TGTGCCAGCAGCCCACCCCGGGCACTCGGGGGGACCCAGTACTTC. The full variable domain, completed using reference TRBV7-2 and TRBJ2-5, is GAGVSQSPSNKVTEKGKDVELRCDPISGHTALYWYRQSLGQGLEFLIYFQGNSAPDKSGLPSDRFSAERTGGSVSTLTIQRTQQEDSAVYLCASSPPRALGGTQYFGPGTRLLVL.

The chain couples TRBV5-1 to TRBJ2-7; 12 nucleotides align to TRBD1. Germline values: CDR1 SGHRS, CDR2 YFSETQ. CDR3 length equals 15 residues. With V trimmed by 0 bases and J by 5 bases, 3 bases remained unmatched. CDR3 loop: CASSLVGQGANEQYF. As DNA, the CDR3 is TGCGCCAGCAGCTTGGTGGGACAGGGGGCCAACGAGCAGTACTTC.

This rearrangement joins TRBV5-4 to TRBJ1-2, with no clear D. Germline V lookup: CDR1 SGHNT, CDR2 YYREEE (reference sequence). V lost 0 bases and J 8 bases, leaving 11 bases between the germline ends. CDR3 length: 13 amino acids. CDR3 nucleotides: TGTGCCAGCAGCTTGGGGGAGCGAGGGGGCTACACCTTC. Protein product: CASSLGERGGYTF.

For the CDR3, the DNA is TGTGCCACCAGCAGAGGGGGGACAGGGGCATCCTACGAGCAGTACTTC. Its translation: CATSRGGTGASYEQYF. The chain uses TRBV15 and TRBJ2-7; 10 bases are a match to TRBD1. Germline V gives CDR1 LNHNV, CDR2 YYDKDF (reference sequence). CDR3 size: 16 residues. Losses at the gene ends were 1 base for V and 1 base for J; bases not matched to a gene: 4. The variable domain in full, completed from reference TRBV15 and TRBJ2-7, reads DAMVIQNPRYQVTQFGKPVTLSCSQTLNHNVMYWYQQKSSQAPKLLFHYYDKDFNNEADTPDNFQSRRPNTSFCFLDIRSPGLGDTAMYLCATSRGGTGASYEQYFGPGTRLTVT.

V gene TRBV5-6 combines with J gene TRBJ2-1; D possibly uses TRBD1 or TRBD2 (5 bases each). The CDR3 has 12 amino acids. V was pared by 4 bases and J by 9 bases, with 11 bases between. The germline gives CDR1 SGHDT, CDR2 YYEEEE. The CDR3 DNA sequence: TGTGCCAGCAGCGTCGGGACCAGTGAGCAGTTCTTC. Translated, it gives CASSVGTSEQFF. Looking up the rest from reference TRBV5-6 and TRBJ2-1 gives the full variable domain: DAGVTQSPTHLIKTRGQQVTLRCSPKSGHDTVSWYQQALGQGPQFIFQYYEEEERQRGNFPDRFSGHQFPNYSSELNVNALLLGDSALYLCASSVGTSEQFFGPGTRLTVL.

In DNA, the CDR3 is TGTGCCTGGAGTGTGGTTCAGGATAGGACAAATGAGCAGTTCTTC. It encodes CAWSVVQDRTNEQFF. This chain uses TRBV30 with TRBJ2-1; perhaps TRBD1 as D (5 bases). The germline CDR1 and CDR2 sequences are GTSNPN and SVGIG (reference sequence). Trimming shortened V by 0 bases and J by 7 bases, and 16 bases separated the two germline ends. The CDR3 is made up of 15 amino acids.

The V gene is TRBV7-2, the J gene TRBJ1-1, with no clear D. Germline V gives CDR1 SGHTA, CDR2 FQGNSA. The CDR3 sequence is 12 residues long. The V end was cut by 4 bases, the J end by 7 bases, with 10 bases between. The CDR3 region has the DNA TGTGCCAGCAGCTCCGGTTGGGGTGAAGCTTTCTTT. Translated: CASSSGWGEAFF.

The table lists this clone with a few counts. The rearrangement links TRBV9 to TRBJ1-2, with D unclear. Looked up from germline, CDR1 is SGDLS and CDR2 is YYNGEE. CDR3 length equals 15 residues. The V end lost 1 base, the J end lost 4 bases, and 14 bases lay between the germline ends. Here the CDR3 reads CASSVQDRLPYGYTF. The DNA of the CDR3 is TGTGCCAGCAGCGTACAGGACCGACTCCCCTATGGCTACACCTTC.

The chain combines TRBV30 with TRBJ1-6, with TRBD1 matching 8 bases. The length of the CDR3 is 12 residues. Germline CDR1 is GTSNPN and CDR2 is SVGIG (reference sequence). V lost 4 bases and J lost 7; bases outside the gene matches: 0. This chain's CDR3 is CAWTGGNSPLHF. For the CDR3, the DNA is TGTGCCTGGACAGGGGGCAATTCACCCCTCCACTTT. Complete variable domain (other parts from reference TRBV30 and TRBJ1-6): SQTIHQWPATLVQPVGSPLSLECTVEGTSNPNLYWYRQAAGRGLQLLFYSVGIGQISSEVPQNLSASRPQDRQFILSSKKLLLSDSGFYLCAWTGGNSPLHFGNGTRLTVT.

The chain joins TRBV6-5 to TRBJ1-5; maybe TRBD1 (5 bases). Trimming cost V 6 bases and J 8 bases, with 14 bases left between them. There are 13 residues in the CDR3. Germline CDR1 MNHEY, CDR2 SVGAGI. The DNA of the CDR3 is TGTGCCAGCAGCCCCAGGAGAGGGGAGCCCCAGCATTTT. This sequence encodes CASSPRRGEPQHF.

This chain joins TRBV4-2 and TRBJ1-2, with D possibly being TRBD1 (5 bases). CDR3 length: 17 amino acids. Germline CDR1 reads LGHNA; CDR2 reads YNFKEQ. V shed 1 base and J shed 2 bases, with 17 bases lying between them. The CDR3 region is CASSQGRAVRVNYGYTF. CDR3 bases: TGTGCCAGCAGCCAAGGCAGGGCCGTTAGGGTGAACTATGGCTACACCTTC.

J is TRBJ1-3 and V is TRBV5-6; no reliable D call. With 4 bases removed from V and 0 bases from J, the gap between germline ends came to 11 bases. CDR1 and CDR2 (germline): SGHDT, YYEEEE. This CDR3 region has 15 residues. The chain's CDR3 is CASSSRHFSGNTIYF. In DNA, the CDR3 is TGTGCCAGCAGCAGTCGGCACTTCTCTGGAAACACCATATATTTT.

The J gene is TRBJ2-3, the V gene TRBV4-1; tentatively, D is TRBD2 (5 bases). The V end was cut by 5 bases, the J end by 10 bases, with 16 bases between. The CDR3 runs 13 residues. CDR1 and CDR2 from the germline V gene are MGHRA and YSYEKL. The CDR3 sequence is CASSEPDLRSQYF. Here the CDR3 DNA reads TGCGCCAGCAGCGAACCGGACTTGCGATCGCAGTATTTT.

The rearrangement uses TRBV7-3 and TRBJ2-5; perhaps TRBD1 as D (5 bases). The germline gives CDR1 SGHTA, CDR2 FQGTGA. CDR3 length: 13 residues. Deletions cut 2 bases from V and 5 bases from J, with 9 bases between. In nucleotides, the CDR3 is TGTGCCAGCAGCTTATCAGGGCGTGAGACCCAGTACTTC. Its protein is CASSLSGRETQYF.

The V gene is TRBV5-1, the J gene TRBJ2-1; D possibly matches TRBD1 or TRBD2 (5 bases each). CDR3 length: 16 amino acids. Trimming shortened V by 0 bases and J by 0 bases, and 10 bases separated the two germline ends. In germline, CDR1 is SGHRS, CDR2 YFSETQ. The CDR3: CASSLAGPSSYNEQFF. The CDR3, as DNA: TGCGCCAGCAGCTTGGCGGGGCCCAGCTCCTACAATGAGCAGTTCTTC.

V usage is TRBV10-1 and J usage is TRBJ2-7; D is tentatively TRBD1 or TRBD2 (6 bases each). The ends were cut back, 3 bases at V and 2 bases at J, with 14 bases in the middle. This CDR3 is 15 amino acids long. Germline CDR1 reads WNHNN; CDR2 reads SYGVQD (reference sequence). The chain's CDR3 is CASSDARGGPYEQYF. As DNA, the CDR3 is TGCGCCAGCAGTGACGCCCGAGGGGGGCCCTACGAGCAGTACTTC.

V and J are TRBV7-9 and TRBJ2-7; D ambiguous. Germline V gene lookup returns CDR1 SEHNR and CDR2 FQNEAQ (reference sequence). There are 12 residues in the CDR3. Trimming pared 1 base from V and 7 bases from J, leaving 8 bases between. The CDR3 region has the DNA TGTGCCAGCAGCTTAGTGAGTGATGAGCAGTACTTC. Translated, it gives CASSLVSDEQYF.

The chain recombines TRBV5-5 with TRBJ2-3, with D hard to call. Trimming took 1 base from V and 10 from J, leaving 13 bases between them. The CDR3 consists of 13 residues. The germline V gene has CDR1 SGHKS and CDR2 YYEKEE (reference sequence). For the CDR3, the DNA is TGTGCCAGCAGCTTGACAATTGGAACCTCGCAGTATTTT. Amino acids: CASSLTIGTSQYF.

J is TRBJ2-5 and V is TRBV19, with 7 nucleotides matching TRBD2. The germline V gene encodes CDR1 LNHDA and CDR2 SQIVND (reference sequence). This CDR3 has 15 residues. V was clipped by 5 bases and J by 5 bases; unmatched bases: 11. This CDR3 is CASSLQRGPSETQYF. In DNA, the CDR3 is TGTGCCAGTAGTCTCCAGCGGGGCCCCAGCGAGACCCAGTACTTC.

The V gene is TRBV5-6, the J gene TRBJ1-6; TRBD1 might be the D (5 bases). Trimming took 1 base from V and 1 from J, leaving 18 bases between them. In germline, CDR1 is SGHDT, CDR2 YYEEEE. The length of the CDR3 is 19 residues. CDR3 loop: CASSLKTTAWVSYNSPLHF. The CDR3 DNA follows: TGTGCCAGCAGCTTGAAGACGACAGCCTGGGTGTCCTATAATTCACCCCTCCACTTT.

The CDR3 DNA reads TGTGCCAGCGGCGGGACAGGGGTAAATTCACCCCTCCACTTT. Translating it yields CASGGTGVNSPLHF. This chain links TRBV6-5 with TRBJ1-6, with TRBD1 matching over 10 bases. Germline trimming cut 8 bases from V and 7 bases from J; bases unmatched to any gene: 5. Germline CDR1 reads MNHEY; CDR2 reads SVGAGI. The CDR3 totals 14 residues.

V is TRBV10-1 and J is TRBJ2-2; 9 bases map to TRBD1. The CDR3 consists of 14 residues. V was clipped by 4 bases and J by 4 bases; unmatched bases: 1. From germline, CDR1 is WNHNN and CDR2 SYGVQD (reference sequence). CDR3 in DNA: TGCGCCAGCAGTGGGGACAGGGTCACCGGGGAGCTGTTTTTT. It yields the protein CASSGDRVTGELFF.

The chain has TRBV13 and TRBJ1-6; maybe TRBD1 (6 bases). Germline loops: CDR1 PRHDT, CDR2 FYEKMQ (reference sequence). The CDR3 spans 14 residues. Deletions cut 2 bases from V and 13 bases from J, with 15 bases between. The CDR3 sequence: CASSLRRQVGPLHF. The CDR3 nucleotides read TGTGCCAGCAGCTTACGCAGACAGGTGGGGCCCCTCCACTTT.

The chain uses TRBV7-2 and TRBJ2-1, with 12 bases lining up with TRBD2. The V segment lost 2 bases and the J segment 10 bases; nucleotides outside the gene matches: 6. The germline gives CDR1 SGHTA, CDR2 FQGNSA. The CDR3 extends over 15 amino acids. CDR3 residues: CASSLLLAGGGEQFF. The CDR3 bases are TGTGCCAGCAGCTTATTACTAGCGGGGGGCGGGGAGCAGTTCTTC.

The V call is TRBV23-1, the J call TRBJ1-5, with a possible D match to TRBD1 (6 bases). TRBV23-1 is labeled an ORF, and its function is uncertain. This CDR3 contains 13 residues. The V end was cut by 2 bases, the J end by 5 bases, with 7 bases between. CDR3 sequence (DNA): TGCGCCAGCAGTCAAACAGGGTATCAGCCCCAGCATTTT. This sequence encodes CASSQTGYQPQHF.

The chain joins TRBV14 to TRBJ2-1; 14 bases line up with TRBD2. CDR3 length: 24 amino acids. Germline CDR1 SGHDN, CDR2 FVKESK. V shed 3 bases, J shed 4 bases, and the junction held 26 bases outside the gene matches. The CDR3 DNA reads as TGTGCCAGCAGCCACCAGGCATGGAAACAGGGGGCAAGGGGACTAGCGGGGGCTTACAATGAGCAGTTCTTC. It translates to CASSHQAWKQGARGLAGAYNEQFF.

This sequence joins TRBV5-4 and TRBJ2-5; D gene ambiguous. The V gene lost 0 bases and the J gene lost 5 bases, with 14 bases spanning the gap. The germline CDR1 and CDR2 sequences are SGHNT and YYREEE (reference sequence). The CDR3 length is 15 residues. DNA for the CDR3: TGTGCCAGCAGCTTGGGGGTAGTCTCCAGCGAGACCCAGTACTTC. Translated, it gives CASSLGVVSSETQYF.